A single sample is the source of the 5 T cell receptor beta chains below, sequenced in a study of CD8 T cells in Susac syndrome. Random hexamers were used to reverse transcribe an amount of roughly 0.45 to 1 ug RNA. TCRdb reprocessed the immunoSEQ multiplex PCR reads via MiXCR and lists one record per CDR3 protein. There are 150,000 or so distinct CDR3 sequences in the sample; roughly nine tenths occur only once, and roughly 0.08% lies in the top ten. Sequencing was carried out using CD4+ T cells from PBMCs. These TCRs come from a human donor in good health.

V and J are TRBV28 and TRBJ2-7; D is possibly TRBD1 (6 bases). V was trimmed by 8 bases and J by 6 bases, leaving 20 bases between them. The CDR3 sequence is 14 residues long. Germline V gene lookup returns CDR1 MDHEN and CDR2 SYDVKM. CDR3 region: CASSPGGRGAEQYF. CDR3 bases: TGTGCCAGCTCTCCCGGTGGCAGGGGAGCCGAGCAGTACTTC.

The chain uses TRBV28 and TRBJ1-4; the D gene is possibly TRBD1 (5 bases). Germline V gives CDR1 MDHEN, CDR2 SYDVKM. Trimming took off 2 bases at V and 3 bases at J, with 10 bases between the two ends. The CDR3 loop spans 15 amino acids. The chain's CDR3 is CASSLRGGANEKLFF. CDR3 sequence (DNA): TGTGCCAGCAGTTTACGGGGGGGAGCTAATGAAAAACTGTTTTTT.

The chain carries TRBV5-1 and TRBJ2-2, with D possibly TRBD1 on 6 matching bases. Germline V lookup: CDR1 SGHRS, CDR2 YFSETQ. The CDR3 runs to 15 residues. V was clipped by 5 bases and J by 0 bases, with 11 bases between them. The CDR3 nucleotides are TGCGCCAGCAGACCCGGACAGACGAACACCGGGGAGCTGTTTTTT. This translates into CASRPGQTNTGELFF.

CDR3 nucleotide sequence: TGTGCCGCGGGGGGCGGGGGGTATCAGCCCCAGCATTTT. It codes for CAAGGGGYQPQHF. The V call is TRBV19, the J call TRBJ1-5, with D perhaps TRBD1 (6 bases). This CDR3 comprises 13 residues. The V end lost 11 bases, the J end lost 5 bases, and 16 bases lay between the germline ends. Looked up from germline, CDR1 is LNHDA and CDR2 is SQIVND (reference sequence).

The V gene is TRBV2, the J gene TRBJ1-1; 8 nucleotides match TRBD1. J lost 2 bases, V lost 4 bases, and 3 bases had no gene match. Germline-derived CDR1 and CDR2 are SNHLY and FYNNEI. CDR3 length: 14 residues. The CDR3 reads CASSGQGANTEAFF. The CDR3 DNA is TGTGCCAGCAGTGGGCAGGGGGCAAACACTGAAGCTTTCTTT.